Listed below are T cell receptor beta chains from one sample, sequenced in a study of blood T cell repertoires in COVID-19. The method was immunoSEQ multiplex PCR; TCRdb's version includes in-frame clones alone and lacks a portion of them. The sample contains fewer than 350,000 clones, about four fifths of which appear only once. The sequencing sample was made of peripheral blood. These receptors were taken from a woman aged 60-70 years with active or convalescent COVID-19. Each CDR3 is given with its conserved first and last residue. The order of the fields is clone size, J gene, D gene, V gene, CDR3 DNA, CDR3 protein. D genes are given only for firm matches. Clone size is given for some rows only: seen once, a few or many times, or a class if the clone is expanded.

size: once; J: TRBJ2-7; D: TRBD1; V: TRBV5-4; DNA: TGTGCCAGCAGCTTTGCCGGGCAGGGGGTCGAGCAGTACTTC; CDR3: CASSFAGQGVEQYF
size: NA; J: TRBJ2-3; D: NA; V: TRBV7-8; DNA: TGTGCCAGCAGCTCGAGGTGGGCAGATACGCAGTATTTT; CDR3: CASSSRWADTQYF
size: NA; J: TRBJ2-5; D: TRBD2; V: TRBV4-3; DNA: TGCGCCAGCAGCCGAGAACCGGGACTAGCGCCGGAGACCCAGTACTTC; CDR3: CASSREPGLAPETQYF
size: NA; J: TRBJ1-5; D: TRBD1; V: TRBV2; DNA: TGTGCCAGCAGTCGACAGGGGTTCAATCAGCCCCAGCATTTT; CDR3: CASSRQGFNQPQHF
size: NA; J: TRBJ2-3; D: NA; V: TRBV30; DNA: TGTGCCTGGAGCGGTACGGCAGATACGCAGTATTTT; CDR3: CAWSGTADTQYF
size: NA; J: TRBJ2-2; D: TRBD1; V: TRBV5-1; DNA: TGCGCCAGCAGCTTCAGGGGACAGGGCGTATTAACCGGGGAGCTGTTTTTT; CDR3: CASSFRGQGVLTGELFF
size: NA; J: TRBJ1-1; D: NA; V: TRBV30; DNA: TGTGCCTGGACTCACAGGACAAACACTGAAGCTTTCTTT; CDR3: CAWTHRTNTEAFF
size: NA; J: TRBJ2-5; D: NA; V: TRBV6-5; DNA: TGTGCCAGCAGCGAGGCCGGGTCATCAGAGACCCAGTACTTC; CDR3: CASSEAGSSETQYF
size: NA; J: TRBJ2-7; D: TRBD2; V: TRBV7-2; DNA: TGTGCCAGCAGCCCCACTAGCGGGGGACTCGCGGAGCAGTACTTC; CDR3: CASSPTSGGLAEQYF
size: once; J: TRBJ1-2; D: NA; V: TRBV18; DNA: TGTGCCAGCTCACCCTCAGGGCACTATGGCTACACCTTC; CDR3: CASSPSGHYGYTF
size: NA; J: TRBJ2-5; D: NA; V: TRBV7-9; DNA: TGTGCCAGCAGCCCAGGGGAAGTAGAGACCCAGTACTTC; CDR3: CASSPGEVETQYF
size: NA; J: TRBJ2-7; D: NA; V: TRBV6-1; DNA: TGTGCCAGCAGTGAAGCAATCACAGGGTTCGGCTACGAGCAGTACTTC; CDR3: CASSEAITGFGYEQYF
size: NA; J: TRBJ2-7; D: TRBD1; V: TRBV11-1; DNA: TGTGCCAGCAGCTTAGGATTGGGACAGACTGAGCAGTACTTC; CDR3: CASSLGLGQTEQYF
size: NA; J: TRBJ1-5; D: NA; V: TRBV28; DNA: TGTGCCAGCAGGGGGAATAAACTTCCAAAGGAGGCCCAGCATTTT; CDR3: CASRGNKLPKEAQHF